This TCR beta chain derives from a study of T cells in Graves' hyperthyroidism and ophthalmopathy. Whole-study findings and limits: Most thyroid clonotypes expanded above 0.001 appeared in blood too.

This CDR3 has 12 amino acids. The V and J ends lost 7 bases and 3 bases respectively, with 7 bases between them. CDR1 is MNHNS and CDR2 is SASEGT in the germline V gene. There were TCR beta CDR3 regions amplified from RNA transcripts. The primer set for the first-round RT-PCR of the TCR CDR3 was HTBI. TCRdb re-derived calls from the multiplex PCR reads in MiXCR, one entry per CDR3 protein. The table records about 110,000 distinct CDR3 sequences, more than 15% of them present only once. This clonotype was counted at least ten times. Its specificity is unknown. V gene TRBV6-1 combines with J gene TRBJ1-5; D is ambiguous. The sample comprised blood. The origin of this receptor is a woman between 50 and 59 years old with Graves' hyperthyroidism. CDR3 residues: CASMLSNQPQHF. CDR3 in DNA: TGTGCCAGCATGTTATCCAATCAGCCCCAGCATTTT.